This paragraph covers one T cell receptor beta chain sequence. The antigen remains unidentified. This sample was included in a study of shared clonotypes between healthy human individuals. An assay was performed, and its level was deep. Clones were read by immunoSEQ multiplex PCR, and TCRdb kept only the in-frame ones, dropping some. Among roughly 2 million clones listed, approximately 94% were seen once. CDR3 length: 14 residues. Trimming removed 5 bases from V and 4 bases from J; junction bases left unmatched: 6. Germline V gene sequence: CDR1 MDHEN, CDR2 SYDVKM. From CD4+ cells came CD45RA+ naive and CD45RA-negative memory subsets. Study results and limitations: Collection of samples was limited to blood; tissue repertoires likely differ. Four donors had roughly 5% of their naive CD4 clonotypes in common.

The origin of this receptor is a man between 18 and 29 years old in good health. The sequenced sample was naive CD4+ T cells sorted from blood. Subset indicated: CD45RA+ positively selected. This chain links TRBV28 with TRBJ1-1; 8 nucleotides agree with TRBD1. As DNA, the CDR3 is TGTGCCAGCAGTCCCGACAGGGGCCCCACTGAAGCTTTCTTT. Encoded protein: CASSPDRGPTEAFF.